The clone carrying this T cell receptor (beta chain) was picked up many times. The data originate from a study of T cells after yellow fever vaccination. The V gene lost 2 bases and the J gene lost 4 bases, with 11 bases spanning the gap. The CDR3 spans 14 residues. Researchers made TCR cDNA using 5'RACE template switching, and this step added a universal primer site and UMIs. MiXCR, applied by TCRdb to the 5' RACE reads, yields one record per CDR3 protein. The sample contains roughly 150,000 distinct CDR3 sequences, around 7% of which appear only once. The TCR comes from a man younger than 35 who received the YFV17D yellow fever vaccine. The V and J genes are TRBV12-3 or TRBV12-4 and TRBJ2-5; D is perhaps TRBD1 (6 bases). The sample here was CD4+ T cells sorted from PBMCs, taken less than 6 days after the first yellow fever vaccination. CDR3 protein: CASSLRGSGETQYF. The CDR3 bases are TGTGCCAGCAGTTTAAGGGGGTCGGGAGAGACCCAGTACTTC.